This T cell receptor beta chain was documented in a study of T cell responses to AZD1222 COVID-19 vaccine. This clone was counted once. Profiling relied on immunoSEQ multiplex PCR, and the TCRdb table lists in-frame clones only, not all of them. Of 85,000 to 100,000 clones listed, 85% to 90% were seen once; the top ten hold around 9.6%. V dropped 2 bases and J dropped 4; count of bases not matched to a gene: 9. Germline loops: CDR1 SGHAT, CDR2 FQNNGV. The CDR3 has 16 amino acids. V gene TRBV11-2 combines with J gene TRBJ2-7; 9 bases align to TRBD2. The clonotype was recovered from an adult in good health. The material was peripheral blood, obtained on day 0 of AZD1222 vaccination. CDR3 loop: CASSLPAASGKYEQYF. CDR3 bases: TGTGCCAGCAGCTTACCTGCGGCTAGCGGGAAATACGAGCAGTACTTC.